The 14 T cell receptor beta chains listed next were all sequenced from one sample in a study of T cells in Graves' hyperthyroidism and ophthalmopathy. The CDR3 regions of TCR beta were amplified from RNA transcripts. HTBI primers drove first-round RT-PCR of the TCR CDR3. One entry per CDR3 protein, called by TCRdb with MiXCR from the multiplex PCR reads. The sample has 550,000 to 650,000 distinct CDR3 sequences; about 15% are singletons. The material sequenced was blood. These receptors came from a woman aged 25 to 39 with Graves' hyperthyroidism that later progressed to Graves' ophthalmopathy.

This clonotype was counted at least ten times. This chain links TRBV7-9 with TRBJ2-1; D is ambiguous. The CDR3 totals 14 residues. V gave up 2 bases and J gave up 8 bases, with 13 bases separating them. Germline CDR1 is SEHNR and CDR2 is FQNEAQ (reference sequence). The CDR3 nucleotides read TGTGCCAGCAGCTTAAGCGAAAGAAGCGATGAGCAGTTCTTC. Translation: CASSLSERSDEQFF.

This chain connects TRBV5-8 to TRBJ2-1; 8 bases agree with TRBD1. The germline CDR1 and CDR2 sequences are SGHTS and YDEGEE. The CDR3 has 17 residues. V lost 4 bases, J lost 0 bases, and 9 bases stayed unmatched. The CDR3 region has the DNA TGTGCCAGCAGCACATTGACAGGGGACAGCTCCTACAATGAGCAGTTCTTC. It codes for CASSTLTGDSSYNEQFF.

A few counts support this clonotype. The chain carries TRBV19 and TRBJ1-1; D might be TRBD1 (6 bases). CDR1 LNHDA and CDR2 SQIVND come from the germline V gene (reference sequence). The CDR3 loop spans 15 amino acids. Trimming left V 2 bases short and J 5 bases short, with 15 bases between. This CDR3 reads CASSISGGPWTEAFF. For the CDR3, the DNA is TGTGCCAGTAGTATATCGGGGGGGCCCTGGACTGAAGCTTTCTTT. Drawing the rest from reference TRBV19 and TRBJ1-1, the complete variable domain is DGGITQSPKYLFRKEGQNVTLSCEQNLNHDAMYWYRQDPGQGLRLIYYSQIVNDFQKGDIAEGYSVSREKKESFPLTVTSAQKNPTAFYLCASSISGGPWTEAFFGQGTRLTVV.

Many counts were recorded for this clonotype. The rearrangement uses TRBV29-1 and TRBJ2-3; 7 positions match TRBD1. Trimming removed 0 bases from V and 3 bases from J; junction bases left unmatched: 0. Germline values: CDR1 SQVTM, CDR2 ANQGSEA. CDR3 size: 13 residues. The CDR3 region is CSVEETGTDTQYF. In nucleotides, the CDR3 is TGCAGCGTTGAAGAGACAGGGACAGATACGCAGTATTTT.

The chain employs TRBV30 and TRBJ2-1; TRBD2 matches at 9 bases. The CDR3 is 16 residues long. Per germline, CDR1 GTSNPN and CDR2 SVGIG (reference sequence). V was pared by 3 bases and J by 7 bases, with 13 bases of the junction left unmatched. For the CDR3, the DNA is TGTGCCTGGAGCGGGATTGGACTAGCGTTTCGGAATGAGCAGTTCTTC. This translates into CAWSGIGLAFRNEQFF.

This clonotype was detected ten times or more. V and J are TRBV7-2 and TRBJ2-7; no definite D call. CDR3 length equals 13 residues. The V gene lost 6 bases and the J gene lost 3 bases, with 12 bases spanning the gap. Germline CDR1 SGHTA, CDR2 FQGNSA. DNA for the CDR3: TGTGCCAGCAGTATTTCTACACGCTACGAGCAGTACTTC. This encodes CASSISTRYEQYF.

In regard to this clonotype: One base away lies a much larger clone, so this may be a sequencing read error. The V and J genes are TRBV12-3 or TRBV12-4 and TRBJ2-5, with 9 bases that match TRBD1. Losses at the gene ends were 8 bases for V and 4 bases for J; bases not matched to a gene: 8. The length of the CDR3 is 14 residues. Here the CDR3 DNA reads TGTGCCAGCGGTTACAGGGGGCTTAGAGAGACCCAGTACTTC. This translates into CASGYRGLRETQYF.

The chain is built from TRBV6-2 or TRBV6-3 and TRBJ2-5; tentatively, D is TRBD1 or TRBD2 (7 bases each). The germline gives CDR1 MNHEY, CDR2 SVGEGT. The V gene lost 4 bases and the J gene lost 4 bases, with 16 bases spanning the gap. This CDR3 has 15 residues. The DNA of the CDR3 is TGTGCCAGCAGTTCCAGGGGGGGGGTGGTAGAGACCCAGTACTTC. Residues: CASSSRGGVVETQYF.

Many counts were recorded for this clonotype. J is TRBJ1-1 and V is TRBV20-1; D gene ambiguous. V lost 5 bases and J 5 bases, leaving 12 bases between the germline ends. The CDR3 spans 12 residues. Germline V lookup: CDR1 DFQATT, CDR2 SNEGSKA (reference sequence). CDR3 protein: CSAPFPGTEAFF. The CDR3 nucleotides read TGCAGTGCTCCCTTTCCGGGGACTGAAGCTTTCTTT.

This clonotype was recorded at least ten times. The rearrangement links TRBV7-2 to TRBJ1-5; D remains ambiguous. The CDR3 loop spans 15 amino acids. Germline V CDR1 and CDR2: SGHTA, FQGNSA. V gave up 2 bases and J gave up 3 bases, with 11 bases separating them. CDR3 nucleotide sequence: TGTGCCAGCAGCTTAATAGCTAGGGCCAATCAGCCCCAGCATTTT. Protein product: CASSLIARANQPQHF. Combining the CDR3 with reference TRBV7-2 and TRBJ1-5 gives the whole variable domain GAGVSQSPSNKVTEKGKDVELRCDPISGHTALYWYRQSLGQGLEFLIYFQGNSAPDKSGLPSDRFSAERTGGSVSTLTIQRTQQEDSAVYLCASSLIARANQPQHFGDGTRLSIL.

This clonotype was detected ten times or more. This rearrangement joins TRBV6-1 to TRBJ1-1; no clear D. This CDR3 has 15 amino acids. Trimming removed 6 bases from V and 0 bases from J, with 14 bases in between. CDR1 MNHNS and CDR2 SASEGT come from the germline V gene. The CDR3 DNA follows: TGTGCCAGCAGCTCAGAGGGTAAAATGAACACTGAAGCTTTCTTT. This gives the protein CASSSEGKMNTEAFF.

CDR3 nucleotides: TGTGCCAGTAGTACGAGGGGTCAGCCCCAGCATTTT. Protein: CASSTRGQPQHF. The rearrangement links TRBV19 to TRBJ1-5; possible D gene TRBD1, 5 bases. Trimming stripped 4 bases from V and 6 bases from J, with 7 bases between. Germline values: CDR1 LNHDA, CDR2 SQIVND (reference sequence). CDR3 length: 12 amino acids.

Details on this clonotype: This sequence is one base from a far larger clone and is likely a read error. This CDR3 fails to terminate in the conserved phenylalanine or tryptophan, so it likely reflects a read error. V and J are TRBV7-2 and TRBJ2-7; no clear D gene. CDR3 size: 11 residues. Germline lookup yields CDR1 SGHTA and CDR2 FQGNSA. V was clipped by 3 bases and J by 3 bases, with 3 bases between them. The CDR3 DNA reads TGTGCCAGCAGCTTCAACTACGAGCAGTACCTC. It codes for CASSFNYEQYL.

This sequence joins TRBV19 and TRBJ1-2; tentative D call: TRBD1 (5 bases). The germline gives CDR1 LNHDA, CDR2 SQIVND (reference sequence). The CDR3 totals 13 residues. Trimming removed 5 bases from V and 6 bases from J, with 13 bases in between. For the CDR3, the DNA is TGTGCCAGTAGTTTCTCACAGGTCGATGGCTACACCTTC. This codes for CASSFSQVDGYTF.